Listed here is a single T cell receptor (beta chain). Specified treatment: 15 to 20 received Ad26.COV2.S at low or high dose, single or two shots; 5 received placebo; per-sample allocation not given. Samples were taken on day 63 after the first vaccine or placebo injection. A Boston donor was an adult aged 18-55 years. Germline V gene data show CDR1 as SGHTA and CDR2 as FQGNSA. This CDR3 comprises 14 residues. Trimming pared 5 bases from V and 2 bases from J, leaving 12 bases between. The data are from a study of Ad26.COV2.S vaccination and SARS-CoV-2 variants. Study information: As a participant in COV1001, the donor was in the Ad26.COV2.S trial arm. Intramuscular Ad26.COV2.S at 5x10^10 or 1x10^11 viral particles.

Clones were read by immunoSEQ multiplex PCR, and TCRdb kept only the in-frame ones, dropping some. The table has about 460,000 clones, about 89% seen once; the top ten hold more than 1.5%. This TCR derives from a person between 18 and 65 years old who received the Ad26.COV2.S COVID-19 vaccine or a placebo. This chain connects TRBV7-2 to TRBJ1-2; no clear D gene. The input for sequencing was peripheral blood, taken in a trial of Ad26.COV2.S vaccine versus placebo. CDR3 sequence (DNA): TGTGCCAGCAGCCGTGACCTCGGGAACTATGGCTACACCTTC. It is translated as CASSRDLGNYGYTF.